This T cell receptor (beta chain) emerged from a study of shared clonotypes between healthy human individuals. The overall study: Every donor yielded three CD4 naive, three CD4 memory, two CD8 naive and one CD8 memory plate.

Several immunoSEQ 96-well plates shared each subset's DNA, each plate a replicate. Assay: immunoSEQ multiplex PCR; the TCRdb copy retains only in-frame clones and omits some. This table holds over a million clones, about 96% found once. The germline V gene has CDR1 SGHTS and CDR2 YDEGEE. The CDR3 totals 10 residues. Trimming took off 2 bases at V and 10 bases at J, with 4 bases between the two ends. This clonotype was sampled from a man aged 30 to 39 in good health. The V call is TRBV5-8, the J call TRBJ2-1, with no clear D. The sequenced sample was naive CD4+ T cells sorted from blood. Subset here: CD45RA+ positively selected. The CDR3 region is CASSFTEQFF. The CDR3 nucleotides read TGTGCCAGCAGCTTTACAGAGCAGTTCTTC.